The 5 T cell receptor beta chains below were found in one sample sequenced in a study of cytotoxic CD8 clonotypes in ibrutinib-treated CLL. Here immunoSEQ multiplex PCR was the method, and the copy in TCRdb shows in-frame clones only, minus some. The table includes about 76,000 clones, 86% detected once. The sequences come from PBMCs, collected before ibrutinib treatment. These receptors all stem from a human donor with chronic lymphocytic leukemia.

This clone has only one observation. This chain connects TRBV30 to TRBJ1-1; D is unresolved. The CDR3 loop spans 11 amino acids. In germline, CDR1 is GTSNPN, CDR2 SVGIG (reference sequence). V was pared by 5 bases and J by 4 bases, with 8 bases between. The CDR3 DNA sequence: TGTGCCTGGGTGACGGGCACTGAAGCTTTCTTT. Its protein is CAWVTGTEAFF.

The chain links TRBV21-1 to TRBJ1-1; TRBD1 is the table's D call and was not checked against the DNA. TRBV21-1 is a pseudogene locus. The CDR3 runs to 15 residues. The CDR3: CASSKVLVDRGGAFF. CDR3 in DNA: TGTGCCAGCAGCAAAGTACTTGTCGACAGGGGAGGAGCTTTCTTT.

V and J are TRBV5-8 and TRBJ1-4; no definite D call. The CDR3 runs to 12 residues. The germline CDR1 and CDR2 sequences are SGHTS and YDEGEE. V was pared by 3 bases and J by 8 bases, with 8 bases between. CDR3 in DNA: TGTGCCAGCAGCTCTCATGTAGAAAAACTGTTTTTT. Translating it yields CASSSHVEKLFF.

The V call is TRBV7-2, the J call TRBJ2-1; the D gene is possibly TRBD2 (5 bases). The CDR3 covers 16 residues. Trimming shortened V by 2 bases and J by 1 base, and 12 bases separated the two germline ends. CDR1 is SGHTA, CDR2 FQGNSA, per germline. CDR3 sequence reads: CASSLLSSGSYNEQFF. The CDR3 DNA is TGTGCCAGCAGCTTATTATCTTCGGGATCCTACAATGAGCAGTTCTTC.

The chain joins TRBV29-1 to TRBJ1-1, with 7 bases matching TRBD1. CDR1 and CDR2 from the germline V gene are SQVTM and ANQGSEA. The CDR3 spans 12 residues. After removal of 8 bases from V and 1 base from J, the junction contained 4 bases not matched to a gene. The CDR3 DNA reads TGCAGCTGTGACAGGGCGAACACTGAAGCTTTCTTT. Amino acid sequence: CSCDRANTEAFF.